A single sample is the source of the 18 T cell receptor beta chains below, sequenced in a study of blood T cell repertoires in COVID-19. The repertoire was sequenced with immunoSEQ multiplex PCR; TCRdb's copy has only in-frame clones and lacks some. Of over 25,000 clones listed, roughly 71% are singletons. Sequencing was carried out using peripheral blood. Receptors originate from a man older than 75 with active or convalescent COVID-19.

The chain links TRBV7-2 to TRBJ2-5; 8 nucleotides line up with TRBD2. Near its end, the DNA agrees better with TRBJ2-7, so the J call may be wrong. Germline CDR1 SGHTA, CDR2 FQGNSA. This CDR3 spans 14 amino acids. CDR3 in DNA: TGTGCCAGCAGCTTCGGGACTAGTGGGTACGAGCAGTACTTC. Translated, it gives CASSFGTSGYEQYF.

V and J are TRBV28 and TRBJ1-3; D is undetermined. V lost 8 bases, J lost 0 bases, and 14 bases lay in between. CDR1 MDHEN and CDR2 SYDVKM come from the germline V gene. The CDR3 sequence is 15 residues long. CDR3 sequence reads: CASRSGGSSGNTIYF. As DNA, the CDR3 is TGTGCCAGCCGTTCGGGCGGGAGCTCTGGAAACACCATATATTTT.

The gene calls are TRBV3-1 (or the pseudogene TRBV3-2) and TRBJ1-1, with no clear D. Trimming shortened V by 1 base and J by 0 bases, and 6 bases separated the two germline ends. The germline gives CDR1 LGHDT, CDR2 YNNKEL (reference sequence). CDR3 length: 14 residues. The CDR3 coding sequence is TGTGCCAGCAGCCAAGGCGTTCTGAACACTGAAGCTTTCTTT. This translates into CASSQGVLNTEAFF.

This chain connects TRBV9 to TRBJ1-2; D is unclear. The CDR3 runs 14 residues. V lost 0 bases to trimming and J lost 5 bases, with 11 bases between them. Germline V gives CDR1 SGDLS, CDR2 YYNGEE. CDR3 bases: TGTGCCAGCAGCGTAGGTGGGCAGGAATATGGCTACACCTTC. It codes for CASSVGGQEYGYTF.

This chain connects TRBV13 to TRBJ2-4; tentatively, D is TRBD2 (6 bases). V gave up 5 bases and J gave up 4 bases, with 18 bases separating them. The CDR3 is 16 amino acids. Germline loops: CDR1 PRHDT, CDR2 FYEKMQ (reference sequence). CDR3 nucleotides: TGTGCCAGCAGCGGGGAGGAGGGCCGAGGGAAAAACATTCAGTACTTC. It codes for CASSGEEGRGKNIQYF.

The sample holds one count of this clone. The chain carries TRBV27 and TRBJ2-1; 8 nucleotides agree with TRBD2. CDR1 and CDR2 (germline): MNHEY, SMNVEV (reference sequence). With 3 bases clipped from V and 13 bases from J, the junction kept 17 bases outside the gene matches. The CDR3 contains 16 residues. Here the CDR3 reads CASSFPPLAENDGQFF. In DNA, the CDR3 is TGTGCCAGCAGTTTCCCCCCACTAGCGGAAAACGACGGACAGTTCTTC.

This clone has more than one count but fewer than ten. The chain couples TRBV5-4 to TRBJ2-1; D gene unclear. CDR3 length: 12 amino acids. Trimming took 2 bases from V and 12 from J, leaving 12 bases between them. Germline values: CDR1 SGHNT, CDR2 YYREEE (reference sequence). CDR3 coding DNA: TGTGCCAGCAGCTTATGGTCTAGTCGGCAGTTCTTC. It yields the protein CASSLWSSRQFF.

The chain carries TRBV2 and TRBJ1-2; D possibly corresponds to TRBD1 (6 bases). The CDR3 length is 14 residues. CDR1 is SNHLY and CDR2 is FYNNEI in the germline V gene. Trimming shortened V by 6 bases and J by 0 bases, and 11 bases separated the two germline ends. The CDR3 bases are TGTGCCAGCAGGGACAGAACTACTAACTATGGCTACACCTTC. Translating it yields CASRDRTTNYGYTF.

J is TRBJ1-4 and V is TRBV14; a weak D match, TRBD1 (6 bases). The CDR3 has 15 amino acids. V was pared by 4 bases and J by 0 bases, with 9 bases between. Germline V gene lookup returns CDR1 SGHDN and CDR2 FVKESK. CDR3 DNA sequence: TGTGCCAGCAGCCGGACAGCCGCAACTAATGAAAAACTGTTTTTT. Amino acid sequence: CASSRTAATNEKLFF. The full variable domain, completed using reference TRBV14 and TRBJ1-4, is EAGVTQFPSHSVIEKGQTVTLRCDPISGHDNLYWYRRVMGKEIKFLLHFVKESKQDESGMPNNRFLAERTGGTYSTLKVQPAELEDSGVYFCASSRTAATNEKLFFGSGTQLSVL.

The genes are TRBV19 and TRBJ2-2, with TRBD2 matching over 12 bases. The junction had 18 bases not matched to a gene; V was cut back by 3 bases and J by 7 bases. Germline loops: CDR1 LNHDA, CDR2 SQIVND (reference sequence). The CDR3 is 20 amino acids. CDR3 in DNA: TGTGCCAGTAGTATTGAGGGTAGGGCTAGCGGGAGGGCCAAGATCGGGGAGCTGTTTTTT. This translates into CASSIEGRASGRAKIGELFF.

V and J are TRBV28 and TRBJ2-3; 11 bases are shared with TRBD2. This CDR3 contains 17 residues. V lost 2 bases, J lost 5 bases, and 9 bases stayed unmatched. The V gene's germline CDR1 is MDHEN and CDR2 SYDVKM. CDR3 in DNA: TGTGCCAGCAGTTTAGGATTAGCGGGAGGGCCGGTAGATACGCAGTATTTT. It yields the protein CASSLGLAGGPVDTQYF.

The chain combines TRBV6-1 with TRBJ1-2; TRBD1 is a possible D gene (6 bases). V gave up 3 bases and J gave up 8 bases, with 19 bases separating them. This CDR3 is built from 15 residues. Germline-derived CDR1 and CDR2 are MNHNS and SASEGT. DNA of the CDR3: TGTGCCAGCAGTGATGTCCTCCGGGGGGCAGAGGGCTACACCTTC. This encodes CASSDVLRGAEGYTF.

The DNA for the CDR3 is TGTGCCAGCTCACCCTCGACTATTTCTAGCACAGATACGCAGTATTTT. Translating it yields CASSPSTISSTDTQYF. The V and J genes are TRBV18 and TRBJ2-3; tentatively, D is TRBD2 (5 bases). Looked up from germline, CDR1 is KGHSH and CDR2 is LQKENI. The CDR3 spans 16 residues. Trimming shortened V by 3 bases and J by 0 bases, and 13 bases separated the two germline ends. Together with reference TRBV18 and TRBJ2-3, the CDR3 gives the full variable domain: NAGVMQNPRHLVRRRGQEARLRCSPMKGHSHVYWYRQLPEEGLKFMVYLQKENIIDESGMPKERFSAEFPKEGPSILRIQQVVRGDSAAYFCASSPSTISSTDTQYFGPGTRLTVL.

This rearrangement joins TRBV15 to TRBJ2-1, with TRBD2 matching 9 bases. The CDR3 runs to 14 residues. V dropped 3 bases and J dropped 8; count of bases not matched to a gene: 5. CDR1 and CDR2 from the germline V gene are LNHNV and YYDKDF (reference sequence). The CDR3 DNA reads TGTGCCACCAGCAGTCTAGCGGGAATGTATGAGCAGTTCTTC. Amino acids: CATSSLAGMYEQFF.

The rearrangement uses TRBV4-1 and TRBJ1-2; D is unclear. Germline assignment: CDR1 MGHRA and CDR2 YSYEKL. Trimming took off 0 bases at V and 8 bases at J, with 13 bases between the two ends. The CDR3 contains 14 residues. CDR3 sequence: CASSQDLEGRGYTF. DNA of the CDR3: TGCGCCAGCAGCCAAGATCTAGAGGGCCGCGGCTACACCTTC.

This clone was seen a single time. The V gene is TRBV3-1 (or the pseudogene TRBV3-2), the J gene TRBJ1-4, with D perhaps TRBD1 (5 bases). The CDR3 has 14 amino acids. Germline CDR1 reads LGHDT; CDR2 reads YNNKEL (reference sequence). Trimming left V 3 bases short and J 8 bases short, with 13 bases between. CDR3 coding DNA: TGTGCCAGCAGCCATGGGGGGTTTCGGGAAAAACTGTTTTTT. Residues: CASSHGGFREKLFF.

By sample share, this clone is large. This CDR3 is also generated by other DNA sequences in the sample. This rearrangement joins TRBV18 to TRBJ2-4; a possible D gene is TRBD2 (6 bases). V lost 3 bases and J lost 1, with 7 bases in between. Germline-derived CDR1 and CDR2 are KGHSH and LQKENI. The CDR3 runs 14 residues. The CDR3 here is CASSPAGAKNIQYF. DNA of the CDR3: TGTGCCAGCTCACCGGCGGGGGCCAAAAACATTCAGTACTTC.

This chain links TRBV10-3 with TRBJ1-2, with D perhaps matching TRBD1 (6 bases). The CDR3 is made up of 14 amino acids. Germline lookup yields CDR1 ENHRY and CDR2 SYGVKD. Trimming left V 0 bases short and J 8 bases short, with 13 bases between. The DNA of the CDR3 is TGTGCCATCAGTGAGTCAGGGGGGGCGCAAGGCTACACCTTC. It codes for CAISESGGAQGYTF.